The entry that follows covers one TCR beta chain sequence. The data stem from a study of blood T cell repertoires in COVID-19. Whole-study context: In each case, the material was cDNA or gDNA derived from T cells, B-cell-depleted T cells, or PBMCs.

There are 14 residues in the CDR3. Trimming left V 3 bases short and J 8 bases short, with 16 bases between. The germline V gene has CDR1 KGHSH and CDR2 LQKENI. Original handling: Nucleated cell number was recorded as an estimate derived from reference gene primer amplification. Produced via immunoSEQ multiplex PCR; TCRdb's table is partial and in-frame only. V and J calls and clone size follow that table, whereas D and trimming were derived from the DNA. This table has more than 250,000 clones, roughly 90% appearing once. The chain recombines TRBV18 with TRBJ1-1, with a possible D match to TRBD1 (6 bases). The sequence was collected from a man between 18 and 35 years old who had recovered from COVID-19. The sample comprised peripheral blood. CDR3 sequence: CASSPARVQGEAFF. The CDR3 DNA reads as TGTGCCAGCTCACCGGCGAGGGTCCAGGGGGAAGCTTTCTTT.